This TCR beta chain emerged from a study of T-cell reconstitution after alpha-beta-depleted transplantation in children listed by TCRdb under 2016. About the study as a whole: The study quantitatively tracked T-cell immune reconstitution after TCRalphabeta/CD19-depleted allogeneic hematopoietic cell transplantation in children using TCR repertoire profiling. What the research found in general, with its limitations: The frequencies of hyperexpanded clones fell over the following months, and after one year, T-cell counts and TCRbeta diversity were mostly attributed to newly produced T cells. Apparently early alphabetaT-cell count recovery about two months after transplant reportedly relied on only several hundred rapidly expanded clones derived from non-depleted graft cells. In some patients, the high TCRbeta diversity seen at day 60 was put down to recipient T cells and intrathymic progenitors that had survived conditioning.

The intended sense of this specimen's treatment or condition label: allogeneic hematopoietic cell transplantation with graft depleted of TCRalphabeta T cells and CD19 B cells. Transplant recipients were children who received TCRalphabeta/CD19-depleted allogeneic hematopoietic cell grafts. Library creation used PCR. Sequencing was carried out with an Illumina HiSeq 2500. To normalize quantification of the TCRbeta repertoire, the TCR libraries were built with molecular barcoding that relied on unique molecular identifiers. The public reads were quality trimmed at Q25 with fastp and then assembled into clones with MiXCR by TCRdb, keeping productive beta chains. Entries that share a CDR3 protein sequence are merged under the most common genes and DNA. Here the sample has around 420,000 distinct CDR3 sequences; around 16% occur a single time. 25% to 30% of the sample is in the top ten clones. This clonotype was recorded a few times. There is no known antigen for this receptor. Within one base of it there is no much larger clone, and no base qualities were kept.

CDR1 is given as MDHEN and CDR2 as SYDVKM, both from the germline V gene. The CDR3, from cysteine to phenylalanine, totals 13 residues. The entry retains the CDR3 DNA only, 39 bases that are in frame from base 1. V gives up 4 bases and J gives up 1 base, and the segment between their germline ends measures 7 bases. The V gene is TRBV28 and the J gene is TRBJ1-2; the D segment cannot be called with confidence. The sequence came from a boy in the first two years of life who had a stem cell transplant for Wiskott-Aldrich syndrome, so the T cells may come from the graft donor. The input for sequencing was PBMCs, mostly from graft donor cells, taken 360 days after TCRalphabeta/CD19-depleted stem cell transplant. CDR3 sequence: CASSSRGNYGYTF. In nucleotides, the sequence is TGTGCCAGCAGTTCGCGGGGTAACTATGGCTACACCTTC.